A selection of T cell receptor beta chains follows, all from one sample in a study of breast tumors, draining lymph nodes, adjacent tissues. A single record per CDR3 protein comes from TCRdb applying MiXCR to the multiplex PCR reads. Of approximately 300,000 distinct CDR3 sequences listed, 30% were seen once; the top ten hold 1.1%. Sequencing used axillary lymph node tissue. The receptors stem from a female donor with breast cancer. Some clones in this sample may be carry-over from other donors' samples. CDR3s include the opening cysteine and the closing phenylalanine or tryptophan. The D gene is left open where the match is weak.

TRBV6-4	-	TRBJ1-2	CASSDSPLGAGSYGYTF
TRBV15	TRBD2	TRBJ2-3	CATSRDLLAGAADTQYF
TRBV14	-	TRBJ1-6	CASSQAGGINPPLHF
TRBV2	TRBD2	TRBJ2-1	CASSELRPAGGSGQFF
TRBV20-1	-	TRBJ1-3	CSARDPGFSGNTIYF
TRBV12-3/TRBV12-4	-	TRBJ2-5	CASSPISVQETQYF
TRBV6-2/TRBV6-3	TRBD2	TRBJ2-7	CASSYKASGGYEQYF
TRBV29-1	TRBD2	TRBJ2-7	CSVSGRAYEQYF
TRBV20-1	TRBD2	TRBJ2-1	CSAGPTSRGGEQFF
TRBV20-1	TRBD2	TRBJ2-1	CSARDKAGARNEQFF
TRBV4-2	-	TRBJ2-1	CASSQDLAGSYNEQFF
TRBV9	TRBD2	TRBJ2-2	CASSGLAGATGELFF
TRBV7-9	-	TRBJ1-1	CASSLAQGMRSEAFF
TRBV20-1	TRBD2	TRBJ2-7	CSANSGRGRPYEQYF
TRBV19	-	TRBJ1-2	CASRLGRSCGYTF
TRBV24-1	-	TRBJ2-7	CATSDTGTYEQYF
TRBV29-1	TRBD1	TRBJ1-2	CSVGQGGHGYTF
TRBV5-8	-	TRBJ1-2	CASSRGDRSYGYTF
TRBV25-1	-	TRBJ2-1	CASRGTRSSYNEQFF
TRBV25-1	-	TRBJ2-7	CASSAREGGALSYEQYF
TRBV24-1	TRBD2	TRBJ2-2	CAPILPGLAVDTGELFF
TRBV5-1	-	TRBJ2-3	CASSLVFPNTDTQYF
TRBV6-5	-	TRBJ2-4	CASSHSTLGSAKNIQYF
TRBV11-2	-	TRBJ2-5	CASSFQGQETQYF
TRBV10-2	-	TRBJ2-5	CASPLGIETQYF
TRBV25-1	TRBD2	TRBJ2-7	CASSESGLAVYEQYF
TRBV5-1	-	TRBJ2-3	CASSSLAELWADTQYF
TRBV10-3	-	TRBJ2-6	CAIRRDTSGANVLTF
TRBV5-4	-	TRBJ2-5	CASSQTGEVETQYF
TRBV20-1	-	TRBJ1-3	CSAPGTSSGNTIYF
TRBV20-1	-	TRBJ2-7	CSARTVQPYEQYF
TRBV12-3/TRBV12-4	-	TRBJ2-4	CASSLWSGIQYF